Listed below are T cell receptor beta chains from one sample, sequenced in a study of blood T cells in healthy people across ages. In TCRdb, the 5' RACE reads were re-called with MiXCR into one record per CDR3 protein. The top ten clones hold roughly 9% of a sample with about 760,000 distinct CDR3 sequences, around 25% of them seen once. These data also formed part of another study, on T cells of mothers and their children.

The specimen sequenced was blood. The source of these receptors is a boy under 18 in good health. Both conserved end residues are part of each CDR3. Fields, in order: CDR3 length, clone size, J gene, V gene, CDR3 protein. For some rows the clone size is stated as once, few or many, or as a class when expanded; others skip it.

>15|NA|TRBJ2-1|TRBV7-9
CASSLVGRGYNEQFF
>17|NA|TRBJ2-1|TRBV4-2
CASSHTPGVAGDIEQFF
>13|NA|TRBJ2-7|TRBV3-1
CASSLRGGAEQYF
>15|NA|TRBJ2-7|TRBV5-1
CASSLSPGTGADLYF
>16|NA|NA|TRBV7-3
CASSLTGGISPYEQYF
>14|NA|TRBJ1-3|TRBV6-5
CASRALPSGNTIYF
>13|few|TRBJ2-7|TRBV4-3
CASSQDSTHEQYF
>13|NA|TRBJ1-4|TRBV20-1
CSARSGGSEKLFF
>15|NA|TRBJ2-2|TRBV12-3/TRBV12-4
CASSRPGPGTGELFF
>14|NA|TRBJ2-5|TRBV6-5
CASSYSPALETQYF
>19|NA|TRBJ1-2|TRBV29-1
CSVEVYWGQAPKTIYGYTF
>13|few|TRBJ2-5|TRBV12-3/TRBV12-4
CASRLTGRETQYF
>16|NA|TRBJ2-2|TRBV14
CACLKRGSQGFGELFF